The rows below give T cell receptor beta chains drawn from one sample of a study of PD-1 blockade in classical Hodgkin lymphoma. Using immunoSEQ multiplex PCR, the repertoire was profiled, and TCRdb retains in-frame clones only, with some absent. This sample yields 95,000 or so clones, of which roughly 88% are seen a single time; over 9% belongs to the top ten. The sample consisted of peripheral blood mononuclear cells (PBMCs), taken at baseline. These receptors originate from a human donor with classical Hodgkin lymphoma. Both conserved end residues are part of each CDR3. Fields, in order: clone size, V gene, J gene, D gene, CDR3 DNA, CDR3 protein. The D gene is left open where the match is weak. The listing skips clone size in some rows; elsewhere it reads once, few, many or a size class.

clone_size: NA
v_call: TRBV14
j_call: TRBJ2-1
d_call: NA
cdr3_nt: TGTGCCAGCAGCCGGTTGGAAGGCTCCGGCAGTGAGCAGTTCTTC
cdr3_aa: CASSRLEGSGSEQFF

clone_size: NA
v_call: TRBV4-2
j_call: TRBJ2-5
d_call: NA
cdr3_nt: TGTGCCAGCAGCCTGGGACTTCAAGAGACCCAGTACTTC
cdr3_aa: CASSLGLQETQYF

clone_size: NA
v_call: TRBV5-1
j_call: TRBJ1-1
d_call: NA
cdr3_nt: TGCGCCAGCAGCTCGGACCCCCAGGGAATATCCACTGAAGCTTTCTTT
cdr3_aa: CASSSDPQGISTEAFF

clone_size: NA
v_call: TRBV9
j_call: TRBJ2-7
d_call: NA
cdr3_nt: TGTGCCAGCAGCGTAGACCTCGAATTCTACGAGCAGTACTTC
cdr3_aa: CASSVDLEFYEQYF

clone_size: NA
v_call: TRBV29-1
j_call: TRBJ2-5
d_call: NA
cdr3_nt: TGCAGCGTTGATGTGGGGGTTGGCGGGGAGACCCAGTACTTC
cdr3_aa: CSVDVGVGGETQYF

clone_size: NA
v_call: TRBV7-9
j_call: TRBJ2-3
d_call: NA
cdr3_nt: TGTGCCAGCAGTTTCCGGGCAGGGGAATGGGATACGCAGTATTTT
cdr3_aa: CASSFRAGEWDTQYF

clone_size: few
v_call: TRBV15
j_call: TRBJ2-1
d_call: TRBD2
cdr3_nt: TGTGCCACCAGCAGAGAGGCTAGCGGTGAGCAGCAGTTCTTC
cdr3_aa: CATSREASGEQQFF

clone_size: NA
v_call: TRBV19
j_call: TRBJ2-1
d_call: NA
cdr3_nt: TGTGCCAGTCGACCCGGGACCCCTAACAATGAGCAGTTCTTC
cdr3_aa: CASRPGTPNNEQFF

clone_size: NA
v_call: TRBV7-3
j_call: TRBJ2-2
d_call: NA
cdr3_nt: TGTGCCAGCAGCTTAGGCGTAAGGGGCACCGGGGAGCTGTTTTTT
cdr3_aa: CASSLGVRGTGELFF

clone_size: NA
v_call: TRBV29-1
j_call: TRBJ2-1
d_call: TRBD2
cdr3_nt: TGCAGCGTTGTGGGCGGGAGAGCCAATGAGCAGTTCTTC
cdr3_aa: CSVVGGRANEQFF

clone_size: NA
v_call: TRBV19
j_call: TRBJ2-7
d_call: NA
cdr3_nt: TGTGCCAGTAGTATTTTACCCCACGCGGGCGGCGAGCAGTACTTC
cdr3_aa: CASSILPHAGGEQYF

clone_size: NA
v_call: TRBV27
j_call: TRBJ2-1
d_call: TRBD1
cdr3_nt: TGTGCCAGCAGTTCCCCGGTCCCGGGACAGGGTAGCTCCTACAATGAGCAGTTCTTC
cdr3_aa: CASSSPVPGQGSSYNEQFF

clone_size: NA
v_call: TRBV7-3
j_call: TRBJ2-2
d_call: NA
cdr3_nt: TGTGCCAGCAGCTTAGCGGGCGGCGGCGGGGAGCTGTTTTTT
cdr3_aa: CASSLAGGGGELFF

clone_size: NA
v_call: TRBV5-1
j_call: TRBJ1-1
d_call: NA
cdr3_nt: TGCGCCAGCAGCTTCAGGGGATTCGACACTGAAGCTTTCTTT
cdr3_aa: CASSFRGFDTEAFF

clone_size: once
v_call: TRBV6-1
j_call: TRBJ1-3
d_call: NA
cdr3_nt: TGTGCCAGCAGTGAAGGTCTGGGAAACACCATATATTTT
cdr3_aa: CASSEGLGNTIYF

clone_size: few
v_call: TRBV27
j_call: TRBJ2-4
d_call: NA
cdr3_nt: TGTGCCAGCAGTAGGAGGGGAGAACGGGAAGCCAAAAACATTCAGTACTTC
cdr3_aa: CASSRRGEREAKNIQYF

clone_size: NA
v_call: TRBV5-1
j_call: TRBJ2-7
d_call: NA
cdr3_nt: TGCGCCAGCAGCTTGGCTGGGGTAGCGCTGGGCGAGCAGTACTTC
cdr3_aa: CASSLAGVALGEQYF

clone_size: NA
v_call: TRBV18
j_call: TRBJ1-3
d_call: NA
cdr3_nt: TGTGCCAGCTCACCTAATGACAGAGCCTCTGGAAACACCATATATTTT
cdr3_aa: CASSPNDRASGNTIYF

clone_size: NA
v_call: TRBV10-3
j_call: TRBJ1-4
d_call: NA
cdr3_nt: TGTGCCATCAGTGGGCAGAGCCCAGGTGAAAAACTGTTTTTT
cdr3_aa: CAISGQSPGEKLFF

clone_size: once
v_call: TRBV19
j_call: TRBJ2-1
d_call: NA
cdr3_nt: TGTGCCAGTAGTATAGGGACTCTAGGAAATGAGCAGTTCTTC
cdr3_aa: CASSIGTLGNEQFF

clone_size: NA
v_call: TRBV18
j_call: TRBJ2-2
d_call: NA
cdr3_nt: TGTGCCAGCTCACCCCTAGGGGACACCGGGGAGCTGTTTTTT
cdr3_aa: CASSPLGDTGELFF

clone_size: NA
v_call: TRBV28
j_call: TRBJ2-7
d_call: TRBD2
cdr3_nt: TGTGCCAGCACTAGCGGGAGACCCTACGAGCAGTACTTC
cdr3_aa: CASTSGRPYEQYF

clone_size: NA
v_call: TRBV28
j_call: TRBJ1-2
d_call: TRBD1
cdr3_nt: TGTGCCAGCAGTTTACTCGAACCGGGACAGGCCAACTATGGCTACACCTTC
cdr3_aa: CASSLLEPGQANYGYTF

clone_size: NA
v_call: TRBV7-2
j_call: TRBJ2-7
d_call: NA
cdr3_nt: TGTGCCAGCAGCCGAGCGGCAACCGGGGGTCGGGAGCAGTACTTC
cdr3_aa: CASSRAATGGREQYF

clone_size: once
v_call: TRBV5-1
j_call: TRBJ2-5
d_call: NA
cdr3_nt: TGCGCCAGCAGTTCCGCCGGGGGAGAGGAGACCCAGTACTTC
cdr3_aa: CASSSAGGEETQYF

clone_size: NA
v_call: TRBV19
j_call: TRBJ1-5
d_call: NA
cdr3_nt: TGTGCCAGTAGTCCGGATACGGATCAGCCCCAGCATTTT
cdr3_aa: CASSPDTDQPQHF

clone_size: NA
v_call: TRBV6-1
j_call: TRBJ2-7
d_call: TRBD2
cdr3_nt: TGTGCCAGCAGTGAAGCGTGGGGGGGGTCCTACGAGCAGTACTTC
cdr3_aa: CASSEAWGGSYEQYF

clone_size: NA
v_call: TRBV30
j_call: TRBJ2-3
d_call: TRBD1
cdr3_nt: TGTGCCTGGACACAGACAGGGACCCCCACAGATACGCAGTATTTT
cdr3_aa: CAWTQTGTPTDTQYF

clone_size: NA
v_call: TRBV7-9
j_call: TRBJ2-7
d_call: NA
cdr3_nt: TGTGCCAGCCGCGTAGGGGGGGCTCACTACGAGCAGTACTTC
cdr3_aa: CASRVGGAHYEQYF

clone_size: NA
v_call: TRBV5-1
j_call: TRBJ2-5
d_call: NA
cdr3_nt: TGCGCCAGCAGCTTGACAGTCCCGGGGCTTGGGGAGACCCAGTACTTC
cdr3_aa: CASSLTVPGLGETQYF

clone_size: NA
v_call: TRBV9
j_call: TRBJ2-5
d_call: TRBD2
cdr3_nt: TGTGCCAGCAGCGCGAGCGGGATGGGCGGACAGACCCAGTACTTC
cdr3_aa: CASSASGMGGQTQYF

clone_size: NA
v_call: TRBV30
j_call: TRBJ2-2
d_call: TRBD1
cdr3_nt: TGTGCCTGGAGTCGACAGGGGCGGAACACCGGGGAGCTGTTTTTT
cdr3_aa: CAWSRQGRNTGELFF

clone_size: NA
v_call: TRBV28
j_call: TRBJ1-5
d_call: NA
cdr3_nt: TGTGCCAGCATAAAGGGGAGGGGGGACCAGCCCCAGCATTTT
cdr3_aa: CASIKGRGDQPQHF

clone_size: NA
v_call: TRBV5-1
j_call: TRBJ1-5
d_call: NA
cdr3_nt: TGCGCCAGCAGCTTGGGTGGGGGAACGCAGCCCCAGCATTTT
cdr3_aa: CASSLGGGTQPQHF

clone_size: NA
v_call: TRBV18
j_call: TRBJ1-2
d_call: NA
cdr3_nt: TGTGCCAGCTCACCGAACGACGGACCCGCTAACTATGGCTACACCTTC
cdr3_aa: CASSPNDGPANYGYTF

clone_size: once
v_call: TRBV5-5
j_call: TRBJ1-4
d_call: NA
cdr3_nt: TGTGCCAGCAGCTTGGTAGGGGATTCCCCCTATAAACTGTTTTTT
cdr3_aa: CASSLVGDSPYKLFF

clone_size: NA
v_call: TRBV9
j_call: TRBJ2-1
d_call: NA
cdr3_nt: TGTGCCAGCAGCGCCCTCCCCCGACAGGAATACAATGAGCAGTTCTTC
cdr3_aa: CASSALPRQEYNEQFF

clone_size: NA
v_call: TRBV7-9
j_call: TRBJ1-2
d_call: NA
cdr3_nt: TGTGCCAGCAGCAAAACTGGAGACTATGGCTACACCTTC
cdr3_aa: CASSKTGDYGYTF

clone_size: NA
v_call: TRBV7-6
j_call: TRBJ2-7
d_call: TRBD2
cdr3_nt: TGTGCCAGCAGCTCGGGACTAGGAGACGGAGGCGAGCAGTACTTC
cdr3_aa: CASSSGLGDGGEQYF

clone_size: NA
v_call: TRBV19
j_call: TRBJ2-7
d_call: NA
cdr3_nt: TGTGCCAGTCGTAGTTGGGGGGATCCGGGGGAGCAGTACTTC
cdr3_aa: CASRSWGDPGEQYF

clone_size: NA
v_call: TRBV29-1
j_call: TRBJ2-6
d_call: NA
cdr3_nt: TGCAGCGTGGTGGGGGGTGCTGGGGCCAACGTCCTGACTTTC
cdr3_aa: CSVVGGAGANVLTF

clone_size: few
v_call: TRBV19
j_call: TRBJ1-2
d_call: NA
cdr3_nt: TGTGCCAGTAGCCCGAGGGGCACGAGACTCAACTATGGCTACACCTTC
cdr3_aa: CASSPRGTRLNYGYTF

clone_size: NA
v_call: TRBV6-1
j_call: TRBJ2-7
d_call: NA
cdr3_nt: TGTGCCAGCAGTGAAAGACAGCTGCTCGAGCAGTACTTC
cdr3_aa: CASSERQLLEQYF